In its sample, the clone carrying this T cell receptor (beta chain) was seen many times. Its antigen is still unknown. This sample stems from a study of T cells in Graves' hyperthyroidism and ophthalmopathy. Study information: Peripheral blood was secured at the point of initial diagnosis, before any treatment. Findings of the study overall: Patients with ophthalmopathy were separated from those with stable hyperthyroidism by a 13 V-J model. Among clonotypes expanded in thyroid above 0.001, most were also found in blood.

PBMCs came from about 10 ml fresh peripheral blood. Regions amplified from RNA transcripts were the TCR beta CDR3 regions. When the TCR CDR3 underwent first-round RT-PCR, the HTBI primer set was used. TCRdb used MiXCR to reprocess the multiplex PCR reads, holding one entry per CDR3 protein. The sample carries roughly 500,000 distinct CDR3 sequences, around 16% recorded once. The sequenced sample consisted of blood. The source is a woman aged 30 to 39 with Graves' ophthalmopathy.

The CDR3 DNA reads TGTGCCAGCAGTGGAGTATCCGGGGAGCTGTTTTTT. It yields the protein CASSGVSGELFF. V usage is TRBV2 and J usage is TRBJ2-2; D gene uncertain. Germline CDR1 SNHLY, CDR2 FYNNEI. Trimming removed 4 bases from V and 6 bases from J, with 6 bases in between. The CDR3 spans 12 residues.